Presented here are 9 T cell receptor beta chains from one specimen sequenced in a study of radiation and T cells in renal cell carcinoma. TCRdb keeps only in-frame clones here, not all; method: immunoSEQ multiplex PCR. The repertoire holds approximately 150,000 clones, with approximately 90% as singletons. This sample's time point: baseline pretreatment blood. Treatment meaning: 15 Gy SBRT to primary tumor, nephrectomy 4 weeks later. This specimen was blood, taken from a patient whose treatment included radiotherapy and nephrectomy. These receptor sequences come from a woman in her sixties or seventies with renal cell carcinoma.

The CDR3 sequence is CASSFGGSSSYEQYF. The CDR3 coding sequence is TGTGCCAGCAGCTTCGGCGGCTCGAGCTCCTACGAGCAGTACTTC. V and J are TRBV11-2 and TRBJ2-7; no definite D call. The CDR3 is 15 amino acids. The V end was cut by 3 bases, the J end by 0 bases, with 12 bases between. Per the germline V gene, CDR1 is SGHAT and CDR2 is FQNNGV.

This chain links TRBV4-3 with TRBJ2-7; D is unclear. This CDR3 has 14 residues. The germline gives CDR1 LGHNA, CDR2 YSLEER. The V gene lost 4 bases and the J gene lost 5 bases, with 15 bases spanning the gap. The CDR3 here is CASSLHQALDEQYF. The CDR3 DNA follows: TGCGCCAGCAGCCTTCACCAGGCTTTGGACGAGCAGTACTTC.

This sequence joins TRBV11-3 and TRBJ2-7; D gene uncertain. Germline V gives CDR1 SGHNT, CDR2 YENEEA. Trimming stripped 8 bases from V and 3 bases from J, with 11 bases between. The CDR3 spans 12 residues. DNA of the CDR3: TGTGCCAGCGGGTCAGTATTCTACGAGCAGTACTTC. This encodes CASGSVFYEQYF. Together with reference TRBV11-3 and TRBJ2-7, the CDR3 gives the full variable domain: EAGVVQSPRYKIIEKKQPVAFWCNPISGHNTLYWYLQNLGQGPELLIRYENEEAVDDSQLPKDRFSAERLKGVDSTLKIQPAELGDSAVYLCASGSVFYEQYFGPGTRLTVT.

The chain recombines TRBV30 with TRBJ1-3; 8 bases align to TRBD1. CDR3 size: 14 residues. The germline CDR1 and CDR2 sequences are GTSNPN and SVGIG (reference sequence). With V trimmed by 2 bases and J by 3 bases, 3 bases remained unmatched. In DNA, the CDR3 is TGTGCCTGGAGTCGAGGACAGGGTGGAAACACCATATATTTT. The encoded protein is CAWSRGQGGNTIYF.

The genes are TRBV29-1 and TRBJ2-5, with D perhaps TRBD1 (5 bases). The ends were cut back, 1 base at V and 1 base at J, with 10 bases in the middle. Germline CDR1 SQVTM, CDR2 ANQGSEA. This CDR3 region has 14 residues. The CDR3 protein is CSVEVTGFQETQYF. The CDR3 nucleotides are TGCAGCGTTGAAGTAACAGGATTCCAAGAGACCCAGTACTTC.

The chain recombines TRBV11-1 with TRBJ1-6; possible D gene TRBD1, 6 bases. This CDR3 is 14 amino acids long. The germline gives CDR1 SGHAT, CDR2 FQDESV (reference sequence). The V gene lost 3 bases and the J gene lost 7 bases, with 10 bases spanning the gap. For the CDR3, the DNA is TGTGCCAGCAGCTTCCGGGGGGCCAATTCACCCCTCCACTTT. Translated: CASSFRGANSPLHF.

The CDR3 DNA is TGCGCCAGCAGCTTGTTCAGCGGTTACGAGCAGTACTTC. Amino acid sequence: CASSLFSGYEQYF. The rearrangement links TRBV5-1 to TRBJ2-7; D is perhaps TRBD2 (5 bases). V was clipped by 1 base and J by 4 bases, with 9 bases between them. CDR1 and CDR2 (germline): SGHRS, YFSETQ. This CDR3 has 13 residues.

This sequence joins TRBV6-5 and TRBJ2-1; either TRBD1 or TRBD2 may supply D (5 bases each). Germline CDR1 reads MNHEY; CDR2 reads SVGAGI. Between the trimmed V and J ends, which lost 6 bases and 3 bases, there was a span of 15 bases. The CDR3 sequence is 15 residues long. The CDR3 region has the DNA TGTGCCAGCAGGCCGCCGGGACGGAGCTACAATGAGCAGTTCTTC. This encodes CASRPPGRSYNEQFF.

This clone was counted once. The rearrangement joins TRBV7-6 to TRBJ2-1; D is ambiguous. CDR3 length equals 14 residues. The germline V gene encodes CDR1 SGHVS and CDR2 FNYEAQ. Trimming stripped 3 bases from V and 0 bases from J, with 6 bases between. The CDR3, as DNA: TGTGCCAGCAGCTTGGGGTTCTCCTACAATGAGCAGTTCTTC. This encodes CASSLGFSYNEQFF.